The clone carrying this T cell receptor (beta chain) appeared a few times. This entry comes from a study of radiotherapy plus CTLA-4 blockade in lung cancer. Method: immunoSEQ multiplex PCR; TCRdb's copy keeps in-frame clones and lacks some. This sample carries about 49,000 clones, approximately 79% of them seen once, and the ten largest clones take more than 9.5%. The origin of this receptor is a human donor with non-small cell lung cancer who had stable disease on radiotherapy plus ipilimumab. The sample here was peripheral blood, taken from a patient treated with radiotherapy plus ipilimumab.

CDR3 sequence (DNA): TGTGCCAGCTCACCAGGGGTTACTAATCAGCCCCAGCATTTT. It translates to CASSPGVTNQPQHF. The V gene is TRBV18, the J gene TRBJ1-5; D not resolved. V dropped 2 bases and J dropped 4 bases, with 9 bases sitting between them. The length of the CDR3 is 14 residues. Germline values: CDR1 KGHSH, CDR2 LQKENI.